This T cell receptor (beta chain) was found in a study of shared clonotypes between healthy human individuals (dated by TCRdb to 2020 to 2021). Turning to the overall study: A couple of women and three men aged 18 to 49 years were included in the cohort. For each donor, CD4 naive and CD4 memory were each run on three plates, CD8 naive on two plates, and CD8 memory on one plate. To estimate repertoire size and how much clonotypes are shared between individuals, the study performed deep sequencing of blood TCR repertoires from roughly five healthy adults. Different laboratories and diverse techniques were used to prepare libraries and sequence TCR repertoires, to increase sequencing depth and limit assay-specific biases. Each donor's leukapheresis produced roughly between roughly 0.94 and 9.5 billion PBMCs. Overall study results and their limits: When a handful of donors were compared, the shared fraction of clonotypes was about 5% for naive CD4, 3.5% to 4% for naive CD8, 2.3% for memory CD4, and 0.4% for memory CD8. Because the study included a small number of donors, the genetic and exposure-history diversity represented was limited. Compared with non-shared clonotypes, the clonotypes found in all four sorted-subset donors had higher generation probabilities. Even with the large sequencing depth, rarefaction of the sorted-subset datasets indicated that sequencing was incomplete. Sampling was limited to blood, and TCR repertoires in tissue likely differ from TCR repertoires in blood. Larger estimated clonotype richness was generally found for naive subsets than for memory subsets. Pairwise subsampling indicated that sequencing depth was expected to affect the degree of clonotype sharing among donors.

Using the deep immunoSEQ assay, TCR CDR3 regions were amplified from genomic DNA by multiplex PCR. Extracted genomic DNA from each cell subset was distributed evenly across all wells of several immunoSEQ 96-well plates, and each plate was treated as a replicate. Each replicate PCR for sorted subsets received about 0.2 ug genomic DNA, equal to tens of thousands of T cell genomes. Purified libraries were quantified with a Qubit 3.0 fluorometer, sized on a Bioanalyzer 2100, and re-quantified with the KAPA Library Quantification kit. A separate single-read 150-cycle Illumina NextSeq 550 flow cell was used to sequence each immunoSEQ 96-well plate. In the paper's pipeline: The immunoSEQ output contained only junctional sequences without quality scores, so filtering could not match that applied to full-length reads. Sequences were annotated with PyIR, a Python wrapper for IgBLAST v1.9, and V/J genes and CDR3 were assigned using IMGT germline references. Reads were removed for weak V/J assignments (E-value above 1e-6), missing CDR3, stop codons, out-of-frame junctions, or ambiguous translated residues. V3J clonotypes were defined as sequences sharing the same inferred V gene, J gene, and CDR3 amino acid sequence. The percentage overlap between two repertoires was calculated by dividing the number of shared unique clonotypes by the size of the smaller repertoire. RTK rarefaction, the Chao1 estimator, and Recon v2.1 estimates of unobserved clonotypes were used to assess repertoire richness. For all TCRbeta clonotypes obtained by the gDNA method from several donors, generation probabilities were computed with OLGA. TCRdb limited this immuneACCESS table to in-frame rearrangements with V and J called. A share of clones is missing; checked studies link under half to unresolved V genes, and the rest is unexplained. That table furnishes V, J and clone size, whereas the DNA furnished D and trimming. The sample includes about 2.2 million clones, with 93% observed a single time. The ten top clones hold about 1.7% of the sample.

The CDR3 has 14 amino acids, counting the end cysteine and phenylalanine. The DNA shown is the 42-base CDR3, in frame from base 1. Trimming takes 1 base from V and 4 bases from J, and the germline ends sit 11 bases apart. CDR1 is given as MDHEN and CDR2 as SYDVKM, both from the germline V gene. CD8 naive samples were obtained by positive selection for CCR7 among CD45RO-negative cells, yielding a CD45RA+CCR7+ population from which TemRA cells were excluded. The donors were healthy, HIV-negative adults who had no recently reported acute infections or vaccinations. Every donor was a Caucasian adult residing in Nashville, Tennessee, USA. After blood collection by leukapheresis, PBMCs were isolated using Ficoll-Histopaque density gradient centrifugation and then cryopreserved in the vapor phase of liquid nitrogen. Purity and quantity of every magnetically sorted T cell population were checked by analytical flow cytometry. Genomic DNA was isolated from every sorted fraction and measured by UV absorbance on a Nanodrop 2000c.

A note on this clone: The antigen it binds to is not known. Base qualities are not recorded, but no much larger clone differs from it by a single base.

The TCR comes from a young man in good health. Some clones in this sample may be carry-over from other donors' samples. Recombination joined TRBV28 with TRBJ2-7; possibly the D gene is TRBD1, per 5 matching bases. Sequenced input: naive CD8+ T cells from PBMCs. The sample's cell subset or site label, in plain terms: CD45RA+CCR7+. CDR3 reads: CASSLLAGMYEQYF. The DNA sequence reads TGTGCCAGCAGTTTATTGGCAGGGATGTACGAGCAGTACTTC.